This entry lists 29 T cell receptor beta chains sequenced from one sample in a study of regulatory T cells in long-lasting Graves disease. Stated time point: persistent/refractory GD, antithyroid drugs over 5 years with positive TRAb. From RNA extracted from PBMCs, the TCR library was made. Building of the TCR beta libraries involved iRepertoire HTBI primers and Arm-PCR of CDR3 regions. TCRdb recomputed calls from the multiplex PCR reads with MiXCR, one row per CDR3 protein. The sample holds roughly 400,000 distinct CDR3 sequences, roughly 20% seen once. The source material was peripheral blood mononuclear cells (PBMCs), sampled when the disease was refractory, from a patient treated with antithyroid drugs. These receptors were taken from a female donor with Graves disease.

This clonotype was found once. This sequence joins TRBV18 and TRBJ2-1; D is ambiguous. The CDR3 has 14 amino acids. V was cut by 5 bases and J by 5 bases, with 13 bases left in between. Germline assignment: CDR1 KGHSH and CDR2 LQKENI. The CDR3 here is CASSVSRQNNEQFF. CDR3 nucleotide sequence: TGTGCCAGCTCAGTTTCGCGGCAAAACAATGAGCAGTTCTTC. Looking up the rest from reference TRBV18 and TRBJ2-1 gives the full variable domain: NAGVMQNPRHLVRRRGQEARLRCSPMKGHSHVYWYRQLPEEGLKFMVYLQKENIIDESGMPKERFSAEFPKEGPSILRIQQVVRGDSAAYFCASSVSRQNNEQFFGPGTRLTVL.

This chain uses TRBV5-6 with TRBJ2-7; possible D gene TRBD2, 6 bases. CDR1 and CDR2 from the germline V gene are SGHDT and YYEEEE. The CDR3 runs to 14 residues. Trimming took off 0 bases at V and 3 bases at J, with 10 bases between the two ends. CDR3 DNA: TGTGCCAGCAGCTTGGGGGGACTCCTCTACGAGCAGTACTTC. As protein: CASSLGGLLYEQYF.

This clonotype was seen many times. This chain's CDR3 is CAISDPDGRTTGELFF. CDR3 in DNA: TGTGCCATCAGTGACCCGGACGGCCGGACTACCGGGGAGCTGTTTTTT. The V call is TRBV10-3, the J call TRBJ2-2; D may be TRBD2 (5 bases). From germline, CDR1 is ENHRY and CDR2 SYGVKD. The CDR3 extends over 16 amino acids. Trimming removed 3 bases at V and 5 bases at J, with 16 bases between.

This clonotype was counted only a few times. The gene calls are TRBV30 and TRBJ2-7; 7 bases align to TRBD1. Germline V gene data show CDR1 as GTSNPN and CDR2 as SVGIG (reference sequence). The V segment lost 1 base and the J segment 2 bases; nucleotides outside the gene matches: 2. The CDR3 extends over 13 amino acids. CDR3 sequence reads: CAWSAGQPYEQYF. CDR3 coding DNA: TGTGCCTGGAGTGCGGGACAGCCCTACGAGCAGTACTTC.

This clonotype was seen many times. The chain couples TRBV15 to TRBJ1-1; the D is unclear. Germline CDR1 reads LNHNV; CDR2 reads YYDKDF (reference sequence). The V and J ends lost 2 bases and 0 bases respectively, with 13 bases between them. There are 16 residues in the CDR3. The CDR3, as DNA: TGTGCCACCAGCAGAAGCTTGGGCAGCGTGAACACTGAAGCTTTCTTT. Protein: CATSRSLGSVNTEAFF.

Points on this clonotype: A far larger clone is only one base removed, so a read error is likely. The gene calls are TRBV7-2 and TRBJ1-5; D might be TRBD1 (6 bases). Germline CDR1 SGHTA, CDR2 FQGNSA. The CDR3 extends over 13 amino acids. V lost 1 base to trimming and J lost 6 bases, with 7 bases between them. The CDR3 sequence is CASSLVQGQPQHF. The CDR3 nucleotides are TGTGCCAGCAGCTTAGTACAGGGTCAGCCCCAGCATTTT.

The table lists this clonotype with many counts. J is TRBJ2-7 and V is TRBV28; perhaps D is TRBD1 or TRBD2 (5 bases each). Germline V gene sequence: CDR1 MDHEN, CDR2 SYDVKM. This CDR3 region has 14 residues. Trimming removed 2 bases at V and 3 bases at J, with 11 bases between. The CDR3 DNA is TGTGCCAGCAGTTTACAGGGAGCAAGCTACGAGCAGTACTTC. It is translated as CASSLQGASYEQYF.

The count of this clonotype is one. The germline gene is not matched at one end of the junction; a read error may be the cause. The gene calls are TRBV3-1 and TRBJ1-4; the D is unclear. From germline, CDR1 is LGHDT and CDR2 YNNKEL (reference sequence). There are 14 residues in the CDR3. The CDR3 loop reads CANSPSGANEKLFF. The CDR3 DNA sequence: TGTGCCAACAGCCCCAGTGGCGCTAATGAAAAACTGTTTTTT.

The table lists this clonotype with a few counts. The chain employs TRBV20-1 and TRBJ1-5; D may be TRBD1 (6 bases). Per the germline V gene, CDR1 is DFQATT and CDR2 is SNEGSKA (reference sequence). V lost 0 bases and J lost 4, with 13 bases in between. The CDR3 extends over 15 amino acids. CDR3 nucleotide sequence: TGCAGTGCTAGAGATCCGCAGGGGCTGAATCAGCCCCAGCATTTT. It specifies CSARDPQGLNQPQHF.

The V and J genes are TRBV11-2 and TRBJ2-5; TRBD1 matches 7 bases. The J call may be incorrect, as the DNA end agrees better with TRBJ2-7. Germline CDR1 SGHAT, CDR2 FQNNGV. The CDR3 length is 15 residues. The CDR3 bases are TGTGCCAGCAGCCACGCGACAGGGAACAACTACGAGCAGTACTTC. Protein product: CASSHATGNNYEQYF.

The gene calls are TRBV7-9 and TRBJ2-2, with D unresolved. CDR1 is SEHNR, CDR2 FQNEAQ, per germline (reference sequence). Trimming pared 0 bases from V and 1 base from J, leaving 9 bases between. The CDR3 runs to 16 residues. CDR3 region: CASSLAHILNTGELFF. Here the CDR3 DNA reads TGTGCCAGCAGCTTAGCGCACATACTGAACACCGGGGAGCTGTTTTTT.

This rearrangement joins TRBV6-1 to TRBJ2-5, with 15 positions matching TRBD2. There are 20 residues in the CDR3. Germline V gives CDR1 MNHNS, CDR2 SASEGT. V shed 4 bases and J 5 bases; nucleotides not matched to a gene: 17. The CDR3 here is CASSGILGGLAGGLPETQYF. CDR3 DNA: TGTGCCAGCAGTGGGATCTTAGGTGGACTAGCGGGAGGGTTGCCCGAGACCCAGTACTTC.

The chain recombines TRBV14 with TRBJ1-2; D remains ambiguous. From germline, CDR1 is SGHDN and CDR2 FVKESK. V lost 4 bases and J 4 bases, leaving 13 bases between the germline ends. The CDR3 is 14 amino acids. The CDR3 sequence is CASSPWLEGYGYTF. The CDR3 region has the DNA TGTGCCAGCAGCCCTTGGTTGGAGGGCTATGGCTACACCTTC.

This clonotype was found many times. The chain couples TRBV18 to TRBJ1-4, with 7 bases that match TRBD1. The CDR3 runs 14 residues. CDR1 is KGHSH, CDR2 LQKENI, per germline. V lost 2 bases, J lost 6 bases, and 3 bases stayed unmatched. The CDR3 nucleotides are TGTGCCAGCTCACCAAGGGGGCTGGATGAAAAACTGTTTTTT. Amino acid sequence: CASSPRGLDEKLFF.

For the CDR3, the DNA is TGTGCCAGTAGTATGGCCCCAGGGAGACAGAACACTGAAGCTTTCTTT. It encodes CASSMAPGRQNTEAFF. The chain links TRBV19 to TRBJ1-1; TRBD1 might be the D (5 bases). From germline, CDR1 is LNHDA and CDR2 SQIVND (reference sequence). The CDR3 runs to 16 residues. The V and J ends lost 3 bases and 1 base respectively, with 15 bases between them.

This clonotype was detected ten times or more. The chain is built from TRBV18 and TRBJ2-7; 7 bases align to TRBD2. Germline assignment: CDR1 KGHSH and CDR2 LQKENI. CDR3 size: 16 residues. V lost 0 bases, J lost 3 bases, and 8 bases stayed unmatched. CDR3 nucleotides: TGTGCCAGCTCACCACCGGCCCTTGGGACTAACTACGAGCAGTACTTC. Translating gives CASSPPALGTNYEQYF.

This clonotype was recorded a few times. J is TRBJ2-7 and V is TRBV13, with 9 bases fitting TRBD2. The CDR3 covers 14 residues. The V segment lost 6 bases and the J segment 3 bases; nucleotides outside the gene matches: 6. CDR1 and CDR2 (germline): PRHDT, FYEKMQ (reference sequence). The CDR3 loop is CASRRLAEDYEQYF. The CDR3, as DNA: TGTGCCAGCAGGAGACTAGCGGAGGACTACGAGCAGTACTTC.

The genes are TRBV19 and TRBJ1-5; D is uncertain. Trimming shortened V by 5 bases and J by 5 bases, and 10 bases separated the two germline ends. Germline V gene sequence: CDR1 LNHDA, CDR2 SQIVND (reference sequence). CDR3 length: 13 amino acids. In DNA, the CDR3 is TGTGCCAGTAGTCGGACCCAGGATCAGCCCCAGCATTTT. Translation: CASSRTQDQPQHF. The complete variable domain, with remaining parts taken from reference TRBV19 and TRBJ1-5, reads DGGITQSPKYLFRKEGQNVTLSCEQNLNHDAMYWYRQDPGQGLRLIYYSQIVNDFQKGDIAEGYSVSREKKESFPLTVTSAQKNPTAFYLCASSRTQDQPQHFGDGTRLSIL.

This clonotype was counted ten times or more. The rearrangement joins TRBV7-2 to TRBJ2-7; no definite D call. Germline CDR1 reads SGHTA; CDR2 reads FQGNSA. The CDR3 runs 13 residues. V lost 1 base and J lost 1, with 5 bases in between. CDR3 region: CASSLVLSYEQYF. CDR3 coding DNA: TGTGCCAGCAGCTTAGTACTGTCCTACGAGCAGTACTTC.

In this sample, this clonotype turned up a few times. The CDR3 DNA sequence: TGTGCCAGCAGTTTTAGGCCGGGGGCCTTCAATGAGCAGTTCTTC. Translated: CASSFRPGAFNEQFF. This sequence joins TRBV28 and TRBJ2-1, with D perhaps assigned TRBD1 or TRBD2 (6 bases each). CDR1 MDHEN and CDR2 SYDVKM come from the germline V gene. V dropped 3 bases and J dropped 6 bases, with 15 bases sitting between them. The CDR3 length is 15 residues.

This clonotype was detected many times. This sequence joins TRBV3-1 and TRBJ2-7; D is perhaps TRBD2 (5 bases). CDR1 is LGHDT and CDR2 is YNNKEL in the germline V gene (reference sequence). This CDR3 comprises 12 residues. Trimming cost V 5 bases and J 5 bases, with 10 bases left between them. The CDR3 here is CASSSVGDEQYF. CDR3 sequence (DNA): TGTGCCAGCAGCTCAGTCGGGGACGAGCAGTACTTC.

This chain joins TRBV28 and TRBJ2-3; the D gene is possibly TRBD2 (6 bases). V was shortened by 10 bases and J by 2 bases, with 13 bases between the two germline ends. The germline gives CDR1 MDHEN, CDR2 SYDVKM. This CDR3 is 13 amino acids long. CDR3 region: CATWGLDTDTQYF. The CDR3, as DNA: TGTGCCACTTGGGGACTTGACACAGATACGCAGTATTTT. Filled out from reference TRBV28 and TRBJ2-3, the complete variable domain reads DVKVTQSSRYLVKRTGEKVFLECVQDMDHENMFWYRQDPGLGLRLIYFSYDVKMKEKGDIPEGYSVSREKKERFSLILESASTNQTSMYLCATWGLDTDTQYFGPGTRLTVL.

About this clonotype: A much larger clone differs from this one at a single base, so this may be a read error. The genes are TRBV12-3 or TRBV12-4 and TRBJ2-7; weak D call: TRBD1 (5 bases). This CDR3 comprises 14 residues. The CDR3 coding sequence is TGTGCCAGCAATTTATCCAGGGCCCTGGACGAGCAGTACTTC. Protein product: CASNLSRALDEQYF.

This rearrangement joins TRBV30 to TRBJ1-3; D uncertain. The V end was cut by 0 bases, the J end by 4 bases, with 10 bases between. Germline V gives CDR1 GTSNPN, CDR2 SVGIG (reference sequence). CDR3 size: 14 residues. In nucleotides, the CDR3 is TGTGCCTGGAGTGTACAAATCGTGGGAAACACCATATATTTT. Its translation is CAWSVQIVGNTIYF.

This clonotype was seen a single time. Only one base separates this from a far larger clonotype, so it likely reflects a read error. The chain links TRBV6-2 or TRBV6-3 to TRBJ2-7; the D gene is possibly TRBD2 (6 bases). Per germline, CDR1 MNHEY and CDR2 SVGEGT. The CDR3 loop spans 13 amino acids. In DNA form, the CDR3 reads TGTGTCAGCAGCCCTAGCGCGGCCTACGAGCAGTACTTC. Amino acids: CVSSPSAAYEQYF.

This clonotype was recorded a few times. The CDR3 loop is CASSEVGVDEQYF. The DNA for the CDR3 is TGCGCCAGCAGTGAGGTGGGCGTGGACGAGCAGTACTTC. This rearrangement joins TRBV10-2 to TRBJ2-7; D unresolved. Germline CDR1 WSHSY, CDR2 SAAADI. The CDR3 has 13 residues. Trimming removed 2 bases at V and 5 bases at J, with 10 bases between.

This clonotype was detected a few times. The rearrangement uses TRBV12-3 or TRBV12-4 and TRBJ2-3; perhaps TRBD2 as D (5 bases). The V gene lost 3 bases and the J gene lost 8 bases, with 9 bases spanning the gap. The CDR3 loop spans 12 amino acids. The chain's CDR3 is CASSLQRATQYF. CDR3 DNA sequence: TGTGCCAGCAGTTTGCAGAGGGCTACGCAGTATTTT.

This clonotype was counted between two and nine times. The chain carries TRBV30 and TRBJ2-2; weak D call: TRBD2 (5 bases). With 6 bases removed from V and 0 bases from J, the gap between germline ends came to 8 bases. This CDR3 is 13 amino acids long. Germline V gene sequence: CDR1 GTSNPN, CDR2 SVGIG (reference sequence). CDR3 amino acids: CACGLTNTGELFF. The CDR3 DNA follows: TGTGCCTGCGGACTTACGAACACCGGGGAGCTGTTTTTT.

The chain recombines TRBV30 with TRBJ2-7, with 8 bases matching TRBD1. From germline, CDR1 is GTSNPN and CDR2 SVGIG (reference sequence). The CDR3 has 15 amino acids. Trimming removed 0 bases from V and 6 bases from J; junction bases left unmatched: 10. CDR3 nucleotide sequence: TGTGCCTGGAGTGTAGGGGACAGGCCGCTGGGCGAGCAGTACTTC. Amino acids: CAWSVGDRPLGEQYF.